What follows are 20 T cell receptor beta chains derived from one specimen sequenced in a study of response to subunit inactivated influenza vaccine. TCRdb analysed the RT-PCR reads with MiXCR anew, one entry per CDR3 protein. The table records approximately 310,000 distinct CDR3 sequences, 21% of them present only once. Sequencing used PBMCs from blood, obtained less than 22 months after vaccination. These receptors all stem from a man aged 45-69 years who received an inactivated influenza vaccine.

This chain joins TRBV20-1 and TRBJ2-3; weak D call: TRBD2 (6 bases). The CDR3 loop spans 14 amino acids. Germline V gene sequence: CDR1 DFQATT, CDR2 SNEGSKA (reference sequence). Trimming cost V 3 bases and J 6 bases, with 16 bases left between them. CDR3 residues: CSASSREKGDTQYF. The CDR3 region has the DNA TGCAGTGCTAGTTCTCGGGAGAAGGGCGATACGCAGTATTTT.

This chain links TRBV19 with TRBJ2-7; possibly TRBD1 for D (6 bases). CDR1 and CDR2 from the germline V gene are LNHDA and SQIVND (reference sequence). This CDR3 has 14 amino acids. The V end lost 4 bases, the J end lost 3 bases, and 13 bases lay between the germline ends. CDR3 DNA sequence: TGTGCCAGTAGTAGACGGACAGCTGGCTACGAGCAGTACTTC. Translation: CASSRRTAGYEQYF.

This chain connects TRBV7-2 to TRBJ2-7; D possibly corresponds to TRBD1 (6 bases). This CDR3 is 12 amino acids long. Trimming removed 5 bases at V and 3 bases at J, with 8 bases between. Germline CDR1 is SGHTA and CDR2 is FQGNSA. Here the CDR3 reads CASSQDSYEQYF. The CDR3 DNA reads as TGTGCCAGCAGCCAGGACAGCTACGAGCAGTACTTC.

This clonotype was picked up a small number of times. The rearrangement links TRBV28 to TRBJ1-3; TRBD1 is a possible D gene (5 bases). This CDR3 is 13 amino acids long. V was pared by 7 bases and J by 8 bases, with 15 bases between. CDR1 and CDR2 (germline): MDHEN, SYDVKM. Written as DNA, the CDR3 is TGTGCCAGCAACCCAGGGTCCGCGGACACCATATATTTT. Translated, it gives CASNPGSADTIYF.

This clonotype was found a few times. The chain combines TRBV12-3 or TRBV12-4 with TRBJ1-2; D not resolved. The CDR3 length is 13 residues. Trimming removed 1 base from V and 4 bases from J, with 7 bases in between. The CDR3 sequence: CASSLDRTYGYTF. In DNA, the CDR3 is TGTGCCAGCAGTTTAGACAGAACCTATGGCTACACCTTC.

The chain is built from TRBV6-5 and TRBJ1-1; no clear D. This CDR3 region has 12 residues. The V and J ends lost 0 bases and 4 bases respectively, with 3 bases between them. CDR1 MNHEY and CDR2 SVGAGI come from the germline V gene. DNA for the CDR3: TGTGCCAGCAGTTACTCCAGCACTGAAGCTTTCTTT. Its protein is CASSYSSTEAFF.

The chain carries TRBV6-1 and TRBJ2-5; 8 nucleotides match TRBD1. Germline V gene data show CDR1 as MNHNS and CDR2 as SASEGT. The CDR3 is 16 amino acids. The V and J ends lost 7 bases and 3 bases, in that order; junction bases with no gene match: 13. The CDR3 is CASTGLWTGLEETQYF. The DNA for the CDR3 is TGTGCCAGCACCGGGTTGTGGACAGGGCTGGAAGAGACCCAGTACTTC.

This clonotype came up many times. The V call is TRBV4-1, the J call TRBJ1-1; D is undetermined. The ends were cut back, 4 bases at V and 1 base at J, with 13 bases in the middle. The germline V gene has CDR1 MGHRA and CDR2 YSYEKL. The CDR3 contains 15 residues. The CDR3 DNA reads as TGCGCCAGCAGCCGAGGGTGGGGAAAGAACACTGAAGCTTTCTTT. Its translation: CASSRGWGKNTEAFF.

This sequence joins TRBV7-8 and TRBJ2-3; TRBD2 agrees at 10 bases. The CDR3 has 16 amino acids. Germline-derived CDR1 and CDR2 are SGHVS and FQNEAQ. V lost 1 base to trimming and J lost 6 bases; unmatched junction nucleotides: 7. CDR3: CASSLEAGGLSDTQYF. The CDR3 DNA sequence: TGTGCCAGCAGCTTAGAAGCGGGGGGGCTAAGTGATACGCAGTATTTT. The whole variable domain, filled in from reference TRBV7-8 and TRBJ2-3, reads GAGVSQSPRYKVAKRGQDVALRCDPISGHVSLFWYQQALGQGPEFLTYFQNEAQLDKSGLPSDRFFAERPEGSVSTLKIQRTQQEDSAVYLCASSLEAGGLSDTQYFGPGTRLTVL.

The chain combines TRBV12-3 or TRBV12-4 with TRBJ2-2; D possibly corresponds to TRBD1 (5 bases). Trimming shortened V by 3 bases and J by 5 bases, and 13 bases separated the two germline ends. The CDR3 contains 15 residues. The CDR3 DNA reads as TGTGCCAGCAGTTTTCCAGGGCCGAGGACCGGGGAGCTGTTTTTT. It translates to CASSFPGPRTGELFF.

This rearrangement joins TRBV20-1 to TRBJ2-1; 11 nucleotides match TRBD2. The CDR3 consists of 15 residues. The trim removed 3 bases at V and 3 bases at J, leaving 4 bases unmatched. Germline V gene sequence: CDR1 DFQATT, CDR2 SNEGSKA (reference sequence). CDR3 in amino acids: CSARDGLAGYNEQFF. CDR3 DNA: TGCAGTGCTAGGGACGGACTAGCGGGCTACAATGAGCAGTTCTTC.

CDR3 loop: CSARLSGQNNQPQHF. DNA of the CDR3: TGCAGTGCTAGATTAAGTGGACAGAACAATCAGCCCCAGCATTTT. V is TRBV20-1 and J is TRBJ1-5; possible D gene TRBD1, 6 bases. Between the trimmed V and J ends, which lost 2 bases and 3 bases, there was a span of 14 bases. This CDR3 has 15 residues. Germline CDR1 and CDR2: DFQATT and SNEGSKA (reference sequence).

This clonotype was recorded a few times. The chain has TRBV4-3 and TRBJ2-5; D is uncertain. The CDR3 covers 16 residues. CDR1 LGHNA and CDR2 YSLEER come from the germline V gene. Trimming took off 2 bases at V and 2 bases at J, with 15 bases between the two ends. CDR3 amino acids: CASSQSFGSTQETQYF. For the CDR3, the DNA is TGCGCCAGCAGCCAATCTTTTGGCTCTACACAAGAGACCCAGTACTTC.

V is TRBV13 and J is TRBJ2-3; either TRBD1 or TRBD2 may supply D (5 bases each). The CDR3 contains 17 residues. The V gene lost 2 bases and the J gene lost 0 bases, with 15 bases spanning the gap. The germline CDR1 and CDR2 sequences are PRHDT and FYEKMQ (reference sequence). This CDR3 is CASSLSHPRGSTDTQYF. The CDR3 nucleotides are TGTGCCAGCAGCTTAAGCCACCCGAGGGGTAGCACAGATACGCAGTATTTT.

For the CDR3, the DNA is TGCAGCGTTGAAGAGGGTAGGGCAGGGATCACAGATACGCAGTATTTT. Translating gives CSVEEGRAGITDTQYF. The chain recombines TRBV29-1 with TRBJ2-3; D might be TRBD1 (5 bases). Trimming pared 0 bases from V and 2 bases from J, leaving 15 bases between. CDR1 and CDR2 (germline): SQVTM, ANQGSEA. This CDR3 region has 16 residues.

The chain links TRBV11-2 to TRBJ1-2; 9 bases fit TRBD1. The CDR3 consists of 14 residues. The J segment lost 5 bases and the V segment lost 5 bases, leaving 6 bases of the junction unmatched. Germline loops: CDR1 SGHAT, CDR2 FQNNGV. The CDR3 DNA is TGTGCCAGCAGCCGAACCGGGACAGGGTATGGCTACACCTTC. The encoded protein is CASSRTGTGYGYTF.

V usage is TRBV5-1 and J usage is TRBJ2-7; 9 bases align to TRBD1. The CDR3 consists of 16 residues. CDR1 is SGHRS, CDR2 YFSETQ, per germline. V trimming: 5 bases; J trimming: 1 base; junction bases outside the gene matches: 10. DNA for the CDR3: TGCGCCAGCAGGAACTTTGGGGGACAGGGTTCCTACGAGCAGTACTTC. Encoded protein: CASRNFGGQGSYEQYF.

This clonotype appeared a few times. CDR3 residues: CASSSGTSGIGELFF. In DNA, the CDR3 is TGTGCCAGCAGCTCCGGGACTAGCGGGATCGGGGAGCTGTTTTTT. J is TRBJ2-2 and V is TRBV7-6, with 13 bases that match TRBD2. The CDR3 has 15 amino acids. Losses at the gene ends were 4 bases for V and 7 bases for J; bases not matched to a gene: 3. Germline-derived CDR1 and CDR2 are SGHVS and FNYEAQ.

V gene TRBV5-1 combines with J gene TRBJ1-2; unclear D gene. This CDR3 has 15 residues. CDR1 and CDR2 (germline): SGHRS, YFSETQ. Trimming removed 0 bases from V and 5 bases from J, with 14 bases in between. This chain's CDR3 is CASSLEAARGYGYTF. For the CDR3, the DNA is TGCGCCAGCAGCTTGGAGGCAGCCCGAGGTTATGGCTACACCTTC.

The sample holds many counts of this clonotype. The gene calls are TRBV4-3 and TRBJ1-2; tentative D call: TRBD1 (6 bases). Per the germline V gene, CDR1 is LGHNA and CDR2 is YSLEER. This CDR3 has 16 amino acids. V lost 0 bases and J lost 4, with 15 bases in between. In nucleotides, the CDR3 is TGCGCCAGCAGCCAAGATCGGGACAAGGTTTTCTATGGCTACACCTTC. Encoded protein: CASSQDRDKVFYGYTF.